The clone carrying this T cell receptor beta chain turned up a few times. Its antigen is as yet unknown. Original processing methods: ImmunoSEQ sequences covered only the junction and lacked quality scores; filtering therefore differed. Data came from immunoSEQ multiplex PCR; TCRdb stores just in-frame clones and leaves some out. V and J calls and clone size are as listed in that table; D and trimming were resolved from the DNA. This table has hundreds of thousands of clones, 85% to 95% appearing once. The naive CD8 fraction comprised CD45RO-negative cells positively selected for CCR7 and excluded terminally differentiated effector memory CD45RA+ cells. This sample is part of a study of shared clonotypes between healthy human individuals. Study observations and caveats: Sampling included only blood; tissue repertoires likely differ.

This CDR3 spans 11 amino acids. With 5 bases removed from V and 7 bases from J, the gap between germline ends came to 8 bases. CDR1 is MNHEY and CDR2 is SMNVEV in the germline V gene (reference sequence). The receptor was derived from a woman under 40 in good health. The sample comprised naive CD8+ T cells sorted from blood. V usage is TRBV27 and J usage is TRBJ2-5; the D gene is possibly TRBD2 (5 bases). CDR3 in amino acids: CASSQSGTQYF. CDR3 DNA sequence: TGTGCCAGCAGTCAAAGCGGGACCCAGTACTTC.